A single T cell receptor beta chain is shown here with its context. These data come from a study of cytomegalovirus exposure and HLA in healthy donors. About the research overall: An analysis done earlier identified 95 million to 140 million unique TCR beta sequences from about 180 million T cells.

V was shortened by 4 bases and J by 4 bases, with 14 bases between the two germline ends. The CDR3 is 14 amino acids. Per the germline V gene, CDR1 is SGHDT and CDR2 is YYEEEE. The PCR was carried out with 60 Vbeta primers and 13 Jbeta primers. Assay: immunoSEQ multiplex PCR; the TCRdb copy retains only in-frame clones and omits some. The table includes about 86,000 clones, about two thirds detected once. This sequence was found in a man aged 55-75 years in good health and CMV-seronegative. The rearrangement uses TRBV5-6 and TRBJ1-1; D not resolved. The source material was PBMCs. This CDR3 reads CASSLSPSSTEAFF. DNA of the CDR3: TGTGCCAGCAGCCTAAGTCCCTCAAGCACTGAAGCTTTCTTT.